The source of this T cell receptor (beta chain) is a study of blood T cells in healthy people across ages. Study-level findings and limits: It was the long-lived donors that had more naive CD4+ cells and higher diversity than aged donors.

Alongside a J-beta primer mix, a sample-barcoded 5' primer served in a second PCR lasting roughly 7 to 11 cycles. TCRdb itself ran the 5' RACE reads through MiXCR, one entry per CDR3 protein. The repertoire holds 550,000 to 600,000 distinct CDR3 sequences, under 55% seen once, with about 26% in the top ten. This clonotype was seen more than once but under ten times. Its specificity is not known. V dropped 6 bases and J dropped 9; count of bases not matched to a gene: 19. The CDR3 consists of 17 residues. Germline CDR1 reads WSHSY; CDR2 reads SAAADI. The genes are TRBV10-2 and TRBJ2-1; 8 nucleotides align to TRBD2. The sequence came from a man older than 75 in good health. Sequences were obtained from blood. This CDR3 is CASSGPGSSGRVGEQFF. The CDR3, as DNA: TGCGCCAGCAGCGGCCCGGGATCGAGCGGGAGAGTGGGTGAGCAGTTCTTC.